The source of this TCR beta chain is a study of shared clonotypes between healthy human individuals. Libraries were prepared by immunoSEQ multiplex PCR; TCRdb keeps only in-frame clonotypes and omits some of them. The sample contains roughly 410,000 clones, about 97% of which appear only once. V shed 3 bases and J 5 bases; nucleotides not matched to a gene: 7. The CDR3 has 15 residues. The germline V gene encodes CDR1 MDHEN and CDR2 SYDVKM. The receptor comes from a man aged 25 to 40 in good health. The chain uses TRBV28 and TRBJ2-5; 9 bases map to TRBD1. The material sequenced was memory CD8+ T cells sorted from blood. The sample's subset: CD45RO+ cells pooled with CCR7-negative TemRA cells. CDR3 amino acids: CASSFHRGRGETQYF. DNA of the CDR3: TGTGCCAGCAGTTTCCACAGGGGGCGCGGGGAGACCCAGTACTTC.